A single TCR beta chain is shown here with its context. Its antigen is not known. The protocol was immunoSEQ multiplex PCR, while the TCRdb copy is restricted to in-frame clones and leaves out a portion. The sample has 55,000 to 70,000 clones, 94% seen once. The data derive from a study of human thymus T cells. General study findings and limits: Thymic and blood repertoires seemed to show skewed V and J gene use.

The CDR3 spans 16 residues. Trimming left V 1 base short and J 1 base short, with 13 bases between. Germline CDR1 and CDR2: SGHVS and FNYEAQ. Having surgery to correct congenital heart defects, healthy Finnish infants acted as the donors. Only four of the eight donors provided a 0.5-1 mL blood sample. All available leukocytes, rather than a set cell count, yielded the blood DNA. The receptor comes from a boy under two years old with a congenital heart defect but otherwise immunologically healthy. The chain joins TRBV7-6 to TRBJ1-1, with D uncertain. Specimen: blood. The CDR3 bases are TGTGCCAGCAGCTTAGTGGGAGCCCTCCCGAACACTGAAGCTTTCTTT. The encoded protein is CASSLVGALPNTEAFF.